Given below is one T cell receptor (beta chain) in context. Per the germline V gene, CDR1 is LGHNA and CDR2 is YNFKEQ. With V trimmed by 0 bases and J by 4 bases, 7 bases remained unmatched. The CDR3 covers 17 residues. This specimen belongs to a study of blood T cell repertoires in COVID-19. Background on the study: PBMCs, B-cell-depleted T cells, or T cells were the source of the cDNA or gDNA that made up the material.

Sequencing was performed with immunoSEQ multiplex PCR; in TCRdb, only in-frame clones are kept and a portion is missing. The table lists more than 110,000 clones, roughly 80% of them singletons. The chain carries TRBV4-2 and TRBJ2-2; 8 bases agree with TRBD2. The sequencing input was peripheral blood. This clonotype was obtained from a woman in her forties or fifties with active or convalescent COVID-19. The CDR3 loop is CASSQDQGTSTTGELFF. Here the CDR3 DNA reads TGTGCCAGCAGCCAAGATCAGGGGACTAGTACCACCGGGGAGCTGTTTTTT.